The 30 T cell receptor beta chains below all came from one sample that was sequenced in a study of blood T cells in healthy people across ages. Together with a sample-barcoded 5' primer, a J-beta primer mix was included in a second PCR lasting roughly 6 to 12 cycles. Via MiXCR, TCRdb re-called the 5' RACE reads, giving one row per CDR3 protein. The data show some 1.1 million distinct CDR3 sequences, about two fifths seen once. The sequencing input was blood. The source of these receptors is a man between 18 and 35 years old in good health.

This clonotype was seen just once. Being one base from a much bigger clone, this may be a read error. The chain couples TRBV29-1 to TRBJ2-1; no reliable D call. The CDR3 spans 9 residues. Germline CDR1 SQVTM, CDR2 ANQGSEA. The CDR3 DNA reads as TGCAGCGCTGAAAATGAGCAGTTCTTC. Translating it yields CSAENEQFF.

The CDR3 here is CASTEGLAVETQYF. The CDR3 DNA reads TGTGCCAGCACCGAGGGACTAGCGGTGGAGACCCAGTACTTC. This chain links TRBV12-3 or TRBV12-4 with TRBJ2-5; 11 nucleotides agree with TRBD2. The CDR3 covers 14 residues. V lost 7 bases to trimming and J lost 5 bases; unmatched junction nucleotides: 6.

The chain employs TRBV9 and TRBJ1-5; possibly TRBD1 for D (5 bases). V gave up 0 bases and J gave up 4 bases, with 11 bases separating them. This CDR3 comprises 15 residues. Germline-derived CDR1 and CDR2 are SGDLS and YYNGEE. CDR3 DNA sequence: TGTGCCAGCAGCGTAGGAGGGGCAGAAAATCAGCCCCAGCATTTT. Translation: CASSVGGAENQPQHF.

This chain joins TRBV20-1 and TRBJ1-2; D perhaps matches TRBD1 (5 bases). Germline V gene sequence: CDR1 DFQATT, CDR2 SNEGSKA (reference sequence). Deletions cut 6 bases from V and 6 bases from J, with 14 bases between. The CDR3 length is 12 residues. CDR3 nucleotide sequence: TGCAGTGCCCCGCAGGGAAACCATGGCTACACCTTC. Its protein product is CSAPQGNHGYTF.

The CDR3 protein is CASSFPLAGGVETQYF. The CDR3 DNA is TGTGCCAGCAGCTTCCCTCTAGCGGGAGGTGTAGAGACCCAGTACTTC. The V and J genes are TRBV7-2 and TRBJ2-5; 11 bases map to TRBD2. The trim removed 3 bases at V and 4 bases at J, leaving 7 bases unmatched. The CDR3 runs to 16 residues. CDR1 and CDR2 from the germline V gene are SGHTA and FQGNSA.

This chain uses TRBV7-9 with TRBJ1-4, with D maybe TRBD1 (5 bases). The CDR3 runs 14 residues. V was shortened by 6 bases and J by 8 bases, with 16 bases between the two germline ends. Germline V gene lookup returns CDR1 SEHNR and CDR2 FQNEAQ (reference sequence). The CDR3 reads CASRDRFGGEKLFF. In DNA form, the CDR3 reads TGTGCCAGCAGAGACAGATTTGGGGGGGAAAAACTGTTTTTT.

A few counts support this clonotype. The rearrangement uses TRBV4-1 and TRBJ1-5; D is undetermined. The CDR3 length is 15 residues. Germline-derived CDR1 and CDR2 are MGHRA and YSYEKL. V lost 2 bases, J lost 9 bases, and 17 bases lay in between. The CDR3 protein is CASSQQDRIGRPQHF. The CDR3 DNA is TGCGCCAGCAGCCAACAGGACCGTATCGGACGGCCCCAGCATTTT.

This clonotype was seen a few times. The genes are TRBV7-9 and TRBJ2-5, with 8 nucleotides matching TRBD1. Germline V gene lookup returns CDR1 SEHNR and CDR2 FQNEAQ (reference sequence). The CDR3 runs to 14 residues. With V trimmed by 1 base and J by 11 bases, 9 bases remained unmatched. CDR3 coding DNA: TGTGCCAGCAGCTTAGTAGGACAGGGTCATCTTCAGTACTTC. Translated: CASSLVGQGHLQYF.

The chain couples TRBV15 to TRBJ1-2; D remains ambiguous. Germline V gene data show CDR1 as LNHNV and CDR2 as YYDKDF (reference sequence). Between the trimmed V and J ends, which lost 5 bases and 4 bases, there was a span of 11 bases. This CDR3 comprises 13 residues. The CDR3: CATSESPVYGYTF. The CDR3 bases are TGTGCCACCAGCGAATCGCCGGTCTATGGCTACACCTTC.

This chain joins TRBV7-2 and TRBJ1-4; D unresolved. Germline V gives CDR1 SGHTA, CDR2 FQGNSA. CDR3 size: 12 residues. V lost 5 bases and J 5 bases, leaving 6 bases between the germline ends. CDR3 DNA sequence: TGTGCCAGCAGCCTACACAATGAAAAACTGTTTTTT. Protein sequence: CASSLHNEKLFF. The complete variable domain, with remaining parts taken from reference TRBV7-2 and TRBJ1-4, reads GAGVSQSPSNKVTEKGKDVELRCDPISGHTALYWYRQSLGQGLEFLIYFQGNSAPDKSGLPSDRFSAERTGGSVSTLTIQRTQQEDSAVYLCASSLHNEKLFFGSGTQLSVL.

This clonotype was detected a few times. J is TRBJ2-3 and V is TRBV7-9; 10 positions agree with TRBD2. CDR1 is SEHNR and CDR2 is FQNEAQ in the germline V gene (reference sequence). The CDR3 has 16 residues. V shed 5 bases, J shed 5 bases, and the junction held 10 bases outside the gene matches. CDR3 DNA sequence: TGTGCCAGCAGCCTGATTTCTAGCGGGGGAAAAGATACGCAGTATTTT. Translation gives CASSLISSGGKDTQYF.

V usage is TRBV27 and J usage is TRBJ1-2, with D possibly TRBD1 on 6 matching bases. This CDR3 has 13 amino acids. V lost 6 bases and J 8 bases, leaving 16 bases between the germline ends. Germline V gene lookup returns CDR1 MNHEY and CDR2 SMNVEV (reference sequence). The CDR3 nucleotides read TGTGCCAGCAGCAACAGGGTTCTGAGCGGCTACACCTTC. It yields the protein CASSNRVLSGYTF.

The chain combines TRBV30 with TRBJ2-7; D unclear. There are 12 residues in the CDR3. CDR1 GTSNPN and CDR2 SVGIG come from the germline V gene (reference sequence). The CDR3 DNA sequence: TGTGCGACGACATTTAAGAGCTACGAGCAGTACTTC. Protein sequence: CATTFKSYEQYF. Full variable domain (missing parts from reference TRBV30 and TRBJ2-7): SQTIHQWPATLVQPVGSPLSLECTVEGTSNPNLYWYRQAAGRGLQLLFYSVGIGQISSEVPQNLSASRPQDRQFILSSKKLLLSDSGFYLCATTFKSYEQYFGPGTRLTVT.

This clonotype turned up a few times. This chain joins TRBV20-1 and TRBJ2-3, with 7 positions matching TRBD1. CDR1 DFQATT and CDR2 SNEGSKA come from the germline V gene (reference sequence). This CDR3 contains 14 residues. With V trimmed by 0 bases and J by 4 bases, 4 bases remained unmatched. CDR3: CSARDGQGADTQYF. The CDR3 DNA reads TGCAGTGCTAGAGATGGCCAGGGGGCAGATACGCAGTATTTT.

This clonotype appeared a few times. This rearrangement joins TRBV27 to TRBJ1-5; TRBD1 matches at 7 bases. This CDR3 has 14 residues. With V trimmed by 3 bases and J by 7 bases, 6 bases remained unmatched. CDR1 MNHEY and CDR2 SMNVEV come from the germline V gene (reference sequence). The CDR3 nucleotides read TGTGCCAGCAGTTTCCGGGACAGTCAACAGCCCCAGCATTTT. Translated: CASSFRDSQQPQHF.

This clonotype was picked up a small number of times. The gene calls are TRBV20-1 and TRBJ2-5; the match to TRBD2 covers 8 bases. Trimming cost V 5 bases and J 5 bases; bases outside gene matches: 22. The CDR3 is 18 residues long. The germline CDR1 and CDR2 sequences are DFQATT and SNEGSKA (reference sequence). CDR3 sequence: CSARGGLLPGLVAETQYF. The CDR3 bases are TGCAGTGCTCGCGGCGGGCTTTTACCGGGACTAGTTGCGGAGACCCAGTACTTC.

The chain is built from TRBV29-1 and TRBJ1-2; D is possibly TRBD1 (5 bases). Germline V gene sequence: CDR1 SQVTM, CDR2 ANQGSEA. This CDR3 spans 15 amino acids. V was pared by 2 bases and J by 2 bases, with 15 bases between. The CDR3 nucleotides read TGCAGCGTTGAATGGGGGACGAGAGCCAACTATGGCTACACCTTC. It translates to CSVEWGTRANYGYTF.

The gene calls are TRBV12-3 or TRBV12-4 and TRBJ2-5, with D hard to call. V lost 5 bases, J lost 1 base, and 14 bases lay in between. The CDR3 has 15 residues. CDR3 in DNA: TGTGCCAGCAGTCCCAACAGAAACCGCCAAGAGACCCAGTACTTC. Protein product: CASSPNRNRQETQYF.

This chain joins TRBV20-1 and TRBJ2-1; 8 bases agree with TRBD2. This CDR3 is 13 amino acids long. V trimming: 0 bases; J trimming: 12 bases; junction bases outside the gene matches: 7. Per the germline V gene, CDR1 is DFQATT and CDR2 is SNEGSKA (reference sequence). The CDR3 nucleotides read TGCAGTGCTAGAGATTTGCGGGGGGCAAGGCAGTTCTTC. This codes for CSARDLRGARQFF.

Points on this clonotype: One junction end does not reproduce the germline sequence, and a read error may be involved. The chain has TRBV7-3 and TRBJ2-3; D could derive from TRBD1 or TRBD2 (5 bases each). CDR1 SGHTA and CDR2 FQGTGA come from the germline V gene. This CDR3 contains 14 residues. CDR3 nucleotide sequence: TGTGCCAACAGCTTAGGGACCATTACAGATACGCAGTATTTT. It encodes CANSLGTITDTQYF.

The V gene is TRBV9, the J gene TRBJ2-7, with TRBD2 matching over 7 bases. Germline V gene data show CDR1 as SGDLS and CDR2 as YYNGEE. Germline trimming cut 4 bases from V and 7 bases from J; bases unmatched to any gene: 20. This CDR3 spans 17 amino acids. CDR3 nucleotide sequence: TGTGCCAGCAGCCCAGCACGGGGGGACTACTACTACAATGAGCAGTACTTC. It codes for CASSPARGDYYYNEQYF.

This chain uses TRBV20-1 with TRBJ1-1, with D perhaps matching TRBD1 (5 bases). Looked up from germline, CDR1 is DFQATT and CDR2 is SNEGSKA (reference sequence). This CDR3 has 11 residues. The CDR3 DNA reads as TGCAGGCCTGGGGGGAACACTGAAGCTTTCTTT. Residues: CRPGGNTEAFF.

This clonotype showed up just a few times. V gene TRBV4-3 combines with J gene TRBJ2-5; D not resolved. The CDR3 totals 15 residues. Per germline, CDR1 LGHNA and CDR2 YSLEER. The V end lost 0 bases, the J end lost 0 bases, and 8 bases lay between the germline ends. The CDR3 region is CASSQDRANQETQYF. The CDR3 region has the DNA TGCGCCAGCAGCCAAGATCGCGCCAACCAAGAGACCCAGTACTTC.

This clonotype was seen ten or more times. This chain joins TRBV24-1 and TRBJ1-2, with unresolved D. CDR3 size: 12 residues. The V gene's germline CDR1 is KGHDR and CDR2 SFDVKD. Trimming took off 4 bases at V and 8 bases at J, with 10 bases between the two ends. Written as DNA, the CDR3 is TGTGCCACCAGTGAAGGCCAGCTGGGCTACACCTTC. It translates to CATSEGQLGYTF.

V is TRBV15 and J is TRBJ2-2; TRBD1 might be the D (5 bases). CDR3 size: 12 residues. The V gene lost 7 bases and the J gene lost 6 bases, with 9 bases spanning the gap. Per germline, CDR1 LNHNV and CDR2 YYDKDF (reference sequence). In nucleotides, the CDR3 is TGTGCCACCACAGGGTTTGCCGGGGAGCTGTTTTTT. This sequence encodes CATTGFAGELFF.

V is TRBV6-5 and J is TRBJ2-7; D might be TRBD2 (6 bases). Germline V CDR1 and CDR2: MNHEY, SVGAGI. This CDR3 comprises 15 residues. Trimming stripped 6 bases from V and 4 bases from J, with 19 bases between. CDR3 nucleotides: TGTGCCAGCAGCCCGACGGGTAGCGGCCTATACGAGCAGTACTTC. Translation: CASSPTGSGLYEQYF.

Written as DNA, the CDR3 is TGTGCCAGCAGCTTATCCGGGACTCCAAGCTCCTACAATGAGCAGTACTTC. The encoded protein is CASSLSGTPSSYNEQYF. The V gene is TRBV7-3, the J gene TRBJ2-1, with TRBD2 as a possible D gene (6 bases). The end of the DNA aligns better with TRBJ2-7, so the J call may be wrong. The CDR3 is 17 residues long. Germline values: CDR1 SGHTA, CDR2 FQGTGA.

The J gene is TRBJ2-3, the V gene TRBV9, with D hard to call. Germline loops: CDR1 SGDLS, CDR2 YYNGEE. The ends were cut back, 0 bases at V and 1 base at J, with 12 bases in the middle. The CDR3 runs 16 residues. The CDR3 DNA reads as TGTGCCAGCAGCGTAGAGCCAAGGGTGGGCACAGATACGCAGTATTTT. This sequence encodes CASSVEPRVGTDTQYF.

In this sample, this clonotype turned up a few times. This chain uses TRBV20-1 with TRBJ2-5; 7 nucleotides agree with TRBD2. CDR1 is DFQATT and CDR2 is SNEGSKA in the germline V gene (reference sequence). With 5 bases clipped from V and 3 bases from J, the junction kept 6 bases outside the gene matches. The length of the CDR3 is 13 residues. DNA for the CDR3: TGCAGTGCTCGGGGGGTCGCGAAAGAGACCCAGTACTTC. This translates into CSARGVAKETQYF.

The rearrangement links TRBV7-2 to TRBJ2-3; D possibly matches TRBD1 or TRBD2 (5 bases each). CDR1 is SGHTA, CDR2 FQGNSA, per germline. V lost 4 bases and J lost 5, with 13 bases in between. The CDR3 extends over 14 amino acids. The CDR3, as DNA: TGTGCCAGCAGCTGGGGGACGGATCTAGATACGCAGTATTTT. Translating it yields CASSWGTDLDTQYF.